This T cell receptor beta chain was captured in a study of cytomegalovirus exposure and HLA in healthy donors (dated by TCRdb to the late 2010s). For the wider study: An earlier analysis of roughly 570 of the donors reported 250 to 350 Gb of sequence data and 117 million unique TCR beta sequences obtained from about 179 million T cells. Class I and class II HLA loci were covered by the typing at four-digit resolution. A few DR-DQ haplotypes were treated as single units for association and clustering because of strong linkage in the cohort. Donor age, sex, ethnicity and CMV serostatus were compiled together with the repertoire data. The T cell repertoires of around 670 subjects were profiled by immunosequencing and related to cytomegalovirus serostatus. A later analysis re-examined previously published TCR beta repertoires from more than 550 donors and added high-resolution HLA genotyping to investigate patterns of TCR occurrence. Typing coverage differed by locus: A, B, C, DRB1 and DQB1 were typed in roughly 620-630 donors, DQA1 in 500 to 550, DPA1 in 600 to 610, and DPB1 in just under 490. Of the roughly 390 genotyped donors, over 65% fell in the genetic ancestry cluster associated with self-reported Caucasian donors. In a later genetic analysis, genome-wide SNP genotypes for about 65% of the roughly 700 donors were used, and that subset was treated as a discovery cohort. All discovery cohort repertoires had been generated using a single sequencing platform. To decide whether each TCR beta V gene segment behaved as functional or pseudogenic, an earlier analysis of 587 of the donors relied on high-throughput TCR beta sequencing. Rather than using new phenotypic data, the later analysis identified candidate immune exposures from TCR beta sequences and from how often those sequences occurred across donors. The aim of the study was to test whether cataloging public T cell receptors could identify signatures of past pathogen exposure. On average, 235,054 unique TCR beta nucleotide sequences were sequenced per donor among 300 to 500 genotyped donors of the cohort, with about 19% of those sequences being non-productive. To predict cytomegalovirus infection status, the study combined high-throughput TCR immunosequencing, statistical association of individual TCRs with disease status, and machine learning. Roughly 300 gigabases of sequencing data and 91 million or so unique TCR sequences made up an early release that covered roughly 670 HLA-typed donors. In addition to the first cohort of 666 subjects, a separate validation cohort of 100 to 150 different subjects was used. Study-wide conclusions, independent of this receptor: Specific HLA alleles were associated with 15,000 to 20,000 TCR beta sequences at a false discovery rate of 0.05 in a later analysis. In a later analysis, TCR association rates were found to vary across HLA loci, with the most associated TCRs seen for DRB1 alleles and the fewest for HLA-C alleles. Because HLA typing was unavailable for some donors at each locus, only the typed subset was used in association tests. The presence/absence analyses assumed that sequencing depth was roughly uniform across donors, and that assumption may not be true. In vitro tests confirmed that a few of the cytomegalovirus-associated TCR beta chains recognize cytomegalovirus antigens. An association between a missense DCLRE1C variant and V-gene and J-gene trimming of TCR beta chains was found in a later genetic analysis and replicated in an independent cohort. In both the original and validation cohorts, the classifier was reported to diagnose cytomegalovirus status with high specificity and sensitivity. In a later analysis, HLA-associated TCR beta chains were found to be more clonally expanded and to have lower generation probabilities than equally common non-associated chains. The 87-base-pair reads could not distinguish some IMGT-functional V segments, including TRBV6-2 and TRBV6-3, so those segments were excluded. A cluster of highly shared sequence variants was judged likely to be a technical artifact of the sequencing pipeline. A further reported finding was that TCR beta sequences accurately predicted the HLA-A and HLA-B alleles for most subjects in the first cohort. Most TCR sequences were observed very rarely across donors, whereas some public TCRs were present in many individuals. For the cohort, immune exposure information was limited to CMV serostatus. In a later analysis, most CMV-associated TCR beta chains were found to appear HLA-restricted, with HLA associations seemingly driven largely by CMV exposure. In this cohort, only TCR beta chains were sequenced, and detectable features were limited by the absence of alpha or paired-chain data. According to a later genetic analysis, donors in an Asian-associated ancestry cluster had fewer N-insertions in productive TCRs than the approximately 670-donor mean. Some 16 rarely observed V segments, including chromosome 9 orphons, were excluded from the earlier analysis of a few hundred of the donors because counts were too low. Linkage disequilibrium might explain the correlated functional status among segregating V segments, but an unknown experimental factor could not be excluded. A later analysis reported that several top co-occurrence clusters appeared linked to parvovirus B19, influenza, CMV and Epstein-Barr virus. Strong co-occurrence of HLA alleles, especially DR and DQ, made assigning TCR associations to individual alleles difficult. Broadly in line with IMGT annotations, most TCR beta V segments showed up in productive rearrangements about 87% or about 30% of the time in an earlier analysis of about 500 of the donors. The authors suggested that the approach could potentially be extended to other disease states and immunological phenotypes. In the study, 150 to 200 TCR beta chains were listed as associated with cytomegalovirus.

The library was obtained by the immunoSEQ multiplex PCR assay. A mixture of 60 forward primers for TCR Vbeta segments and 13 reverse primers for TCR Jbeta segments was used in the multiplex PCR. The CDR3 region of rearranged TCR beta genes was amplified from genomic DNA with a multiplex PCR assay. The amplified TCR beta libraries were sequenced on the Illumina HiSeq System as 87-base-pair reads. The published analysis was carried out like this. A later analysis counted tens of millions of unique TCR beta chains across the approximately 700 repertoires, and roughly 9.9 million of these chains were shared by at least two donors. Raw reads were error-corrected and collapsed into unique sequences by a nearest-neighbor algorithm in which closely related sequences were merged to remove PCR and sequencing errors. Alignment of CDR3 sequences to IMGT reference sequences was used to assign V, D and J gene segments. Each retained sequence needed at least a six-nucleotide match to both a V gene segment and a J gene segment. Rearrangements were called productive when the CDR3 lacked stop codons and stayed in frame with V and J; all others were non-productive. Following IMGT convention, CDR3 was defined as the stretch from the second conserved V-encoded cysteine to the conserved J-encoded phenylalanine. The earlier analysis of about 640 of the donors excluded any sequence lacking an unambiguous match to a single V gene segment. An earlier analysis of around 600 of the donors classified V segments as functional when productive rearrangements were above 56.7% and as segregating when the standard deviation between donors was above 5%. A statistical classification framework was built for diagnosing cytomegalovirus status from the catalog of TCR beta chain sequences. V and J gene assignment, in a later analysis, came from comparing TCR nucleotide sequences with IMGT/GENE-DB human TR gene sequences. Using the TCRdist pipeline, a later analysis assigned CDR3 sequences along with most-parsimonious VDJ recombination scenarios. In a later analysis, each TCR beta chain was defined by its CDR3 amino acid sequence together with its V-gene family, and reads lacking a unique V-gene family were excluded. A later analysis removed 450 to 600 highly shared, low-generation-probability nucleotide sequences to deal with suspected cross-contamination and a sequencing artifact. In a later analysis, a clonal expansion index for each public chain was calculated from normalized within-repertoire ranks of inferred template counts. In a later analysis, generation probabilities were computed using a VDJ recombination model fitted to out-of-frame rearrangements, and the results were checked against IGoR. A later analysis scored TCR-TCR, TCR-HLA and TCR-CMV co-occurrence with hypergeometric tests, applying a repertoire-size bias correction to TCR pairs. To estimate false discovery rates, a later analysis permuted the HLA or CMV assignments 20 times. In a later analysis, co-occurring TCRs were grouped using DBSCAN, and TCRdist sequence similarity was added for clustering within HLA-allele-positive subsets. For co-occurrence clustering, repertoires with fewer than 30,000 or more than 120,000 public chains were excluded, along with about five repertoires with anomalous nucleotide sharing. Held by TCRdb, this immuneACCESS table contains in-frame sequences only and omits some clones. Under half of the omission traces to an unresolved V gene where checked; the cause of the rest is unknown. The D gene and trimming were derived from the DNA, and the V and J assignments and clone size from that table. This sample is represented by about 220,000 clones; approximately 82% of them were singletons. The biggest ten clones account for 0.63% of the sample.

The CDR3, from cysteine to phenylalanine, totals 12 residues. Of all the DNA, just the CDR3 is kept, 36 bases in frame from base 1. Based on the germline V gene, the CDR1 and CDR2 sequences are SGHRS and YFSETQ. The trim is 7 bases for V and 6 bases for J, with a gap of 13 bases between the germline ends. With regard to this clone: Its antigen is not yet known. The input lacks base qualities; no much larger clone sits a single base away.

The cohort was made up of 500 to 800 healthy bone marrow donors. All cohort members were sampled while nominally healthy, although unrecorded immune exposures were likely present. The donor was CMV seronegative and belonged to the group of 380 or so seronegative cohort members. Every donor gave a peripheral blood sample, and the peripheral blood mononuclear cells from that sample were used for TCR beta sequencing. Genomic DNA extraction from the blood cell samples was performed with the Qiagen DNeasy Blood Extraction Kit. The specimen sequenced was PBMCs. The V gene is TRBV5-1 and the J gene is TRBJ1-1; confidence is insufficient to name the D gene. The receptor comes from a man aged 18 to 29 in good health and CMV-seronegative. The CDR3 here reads CASAGDPSEAFF. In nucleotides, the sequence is TGCGCCAGCGCCGGGGATCCGTCTGAAGCTTTCTTT. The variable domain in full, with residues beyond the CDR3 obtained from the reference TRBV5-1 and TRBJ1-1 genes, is KAGVTQTPRYLIKTRGQQVTLSCSPISGHRSVSWYQQTPGQGLQFLFEYFSETQRNKGNFPGRFSGRQFSNSRSEMNVSTLELGDSALYLCASAGDPSEAFFGQGTRLTVV.